Listed below are T cell receptor beta chains from one sample, sequenced in a study of blood T cell repertoires in COVID-19. Repertoires were generated with immunoSEQ multiplex PCR, while TCRdb's copy carries only in-frame clones and drops some. The repertoire has 250,000 to 300,000 clones, around nine tenths of them found once; the top ten carry approximately 4.2%. Sequencing used peripheral blood. The receptors derive from a man aged 35 to 55 with acute or convalescent COVID-19. Each CDR3 is given with its conserved first and last residue. Each record gives: V gene, J gene, D gene, clone size, CDR3 protein, CDR3 DNA. The D gene is left open where the match is weak. Clone size is stated in some rows and not others, as once, few, many or a class when expanded.

TRBV3-1/TRBV3-2	TRBJ1-5	TRBD1	-	CASSWTGGQPQHF	TGTGCCAGCAGCTGGACAGGTGGCCAGCCCCAGCATTTT
TRBV6-5	TRBJ1-2	TRBD1	once	CASSYSDRKKEGYTF	TGTGCCAGCAGTTACTCGGACAGGAAAAAGGAGGGCTACACCTTC
TRBV5-4	TRBJ1-2	-	-	CASSLAGDPYGYTF	TGTGCCAGCAGCTTGGCGGGGGACCCCTATGGCTACACCTTC
TRBV6-4	TRBJ1-4	-	-	CARSAGSSEKLFF	TGTGCCAGGTCCGCAGGCAGTTCTGAAAAACTGTTTTTT
TRBV27	TRBJ2-1	-	-	CASSMKRNYNEQFF	TGTGCCAGCAGTATGAAGCGGAACTACAATGAGCAGTTCTTC
TRBV6-5	TRBJ1-2	TRBD1	-	CASSYGQGVGYTF	TGTGCCAGCAGTTACGGACAGGGTGTAGGCTACACCTTC
TRBV5-4	TRBJ1-1	TRBD1	-	CASSPHRGVIANTEAFF	TGTGCCAGCAGCCCGCACAGGGGAGTAATAGCGAACACTGAAGCTTTCTTT
TRBV19	TRBJ2-7	-	once	CASSLSNFYEQYF	TGTGCCAGTAGCCTCTCGAACTTCTACGAGCAGTACTTC
TRBV27	TRBJ2-2	TRBD1	-	CASSLRAFIGDRGTGELFF	TGTGCCAGCAGTTTACGCGCCTTTATCGGGGACAGGGGGACCGGGGAGCTGTTTTTT
TRBV19	TRBJ1-5	-	-	CASSIAGYQPQHF	TGTGCCAGTAGTATAGCCGGGTATCAGCCCCAGCATTTT
TRBV7-9	TRBJ1-3	-	-	CASSWRSGNTIYF	TGTGCCAGCAGCTGGAGGTCGGGAAACACCATATATTTT